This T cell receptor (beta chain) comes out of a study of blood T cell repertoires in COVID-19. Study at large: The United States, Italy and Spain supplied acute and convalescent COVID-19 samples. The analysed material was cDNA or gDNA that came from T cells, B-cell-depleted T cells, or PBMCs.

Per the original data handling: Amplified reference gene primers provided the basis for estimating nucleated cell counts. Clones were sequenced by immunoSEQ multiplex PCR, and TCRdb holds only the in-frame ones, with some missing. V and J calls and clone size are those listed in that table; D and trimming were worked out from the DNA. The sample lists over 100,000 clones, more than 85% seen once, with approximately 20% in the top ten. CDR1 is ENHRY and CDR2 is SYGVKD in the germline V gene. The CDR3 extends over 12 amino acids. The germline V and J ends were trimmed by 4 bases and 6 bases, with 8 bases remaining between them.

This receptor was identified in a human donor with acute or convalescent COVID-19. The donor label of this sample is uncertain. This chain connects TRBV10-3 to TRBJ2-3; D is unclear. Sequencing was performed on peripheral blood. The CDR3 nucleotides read TGTGCCATCAGTGGGGCAACCGATACGCAGTATTTT. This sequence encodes CAISGATDTQYF.